These 12 T cell receptor beta chains were sequenced from one sample in a study of T cell responses to AZD1222 COVID-19 vaccine. Clones were sequenced by immunoSEQ multiplex PCR, and TCRdb holds only the in-frame ones, with some missing. The table has fewer than 110,000 clones, over 75% seen once. The sequenced sample was peripheral blood, obtained 28 days after the second AZD1222 dose. Every receptor here comes from an adult who received the AZD1222 COVID-19 vaccine.

V gene TRBV6-5 combines with J gene TRBJ2-7, with D perhaps matching TRBD1 (6 bases). Germline values: CDR1 MNHEY, CDR2 SVGAGI. V dropped 6 bases and J dropped 2 bases, with 11 bases sitting between them. The CDR3 consists of 13 residues. The CDR3 loop reads CASRYRVTYEQYF. The CDR3 DNA follows: TGTGCCAGCAGGTACAGGGTAACCTACGAGCAGTACTTC.

This clone was observed a handful of times. The chain couples TRBV2 to TRBJ2-3; D call uncertain. The CDR3 runs to 11 residues. V was pared by 9 bases and J by 0 bases, with 4 bases between. Germline assignment: CDR1 SNHLY and CDR2 FYNNEI. The CDR3 DNA follows: TGTGCCAGGGGTAGCACAGATACGCAGTATTTT. As protein: CARGSTDTQYF.

V gene TRBV6-5 combines with J gene TRBJ1-4; the match to TRBD1 covers 10 bases. Per the germline V gene, CDR1 is MNHEY and CDR2 is SVGAGI. This CDR3 is built from 15 residues. The trim removed 8 bases at V and 6 bases at J, leaving 9 bases unmatched. For the CDR3, the DNA is TGTGCCAGCCAAAAAAGGGACAGGGGACATGAAAAACTGTTTTTT. Residues: CASQKRDRGHEKLFF.

The chain has TRBV10-3 and TRBJ1-1; weak D call: TRBD1 (5 bases). V gave up 5 bases and J gave up 5 bases, with 9 bases separating them. Germline CDR1 ENHRY, CDR2 SYGVKD. The CDR3 is 12 amino acids. CDR3 loop: CAISRQITEAFF. As DNA, the CDR3 is TGTGCCATCAGTAGACAGATTACTGAAGCTTTCTTT.

V gene TRBV4-2 combines with J gene TRBJ1-2, with a tentative D call TRBD1 (5 bases). The length of the CDR3 is 14 residues. Per the germline V gene, CDR1 is LGHNA and CDR2 is YNFKEQ. The ends were cut back, 1 base at V and 4 bases at J, with 10 bases in the middle. The CDR3: CASSQGVQGYGYTF. The CDR3 DNA follows: TGTGCCAGCAGCCAAGGAGTCCAGGGCTATGGCTACACCTTC.

This chain uses TRBV7-9 with TRBJ2-1; D may be TRBD1 (5 bases). Germline-derived CDR1 and CDR2 are SEHNR and FQNEAQ (reference sequence). The CDR3 is made up of 15 amino acids. V lost 1 base and J lost 9, with 16 bases in between. The CDR3 nucleotides are TGTGCCAGCAGCTTAGGTGGGGCCTCTACGAGTGAGCAGTTCTTC. It encodes CASSLGGASTSEQFF. The full variable domain, in which reference TRBV7-9 and TRBJ2-1 provide the parts outside the CDR3, is DTGVSQNPRHKITKRGQNVTFRCDPISEHNRLYWYRQTLGQGPEFLTYFQNEAQLEKSRLLSDRFSAERPKGSFSTLEIQRTEQGDSAMYLCASSLGGASTSEQFFGPGTRLTVL.

The chain links TRBV7-9 to TRBJ2-7; D assignment may be TRBD1 or TRBD2 (5 bases each). In germline, CDR1 is SEHNR, CDR2 FQNEAQ (reference sequence). CDR3 length: 15 residues. The ends were cut back, 5 bases at V and 0 bases at J, with 14 bases in the middle. The CDR3 spells CASSPWGRSSYEQYF. The CDR3 DNA follows: TGTGCCAGCAGCCCGTGGGGACGGAGCTCCTACGAGCAGTACTTC. The full variable domain, with the rest looked up from reference TRBV7-9 and TRBJ2-7, is DTGVSQNPRHKITKRGQNVTFRCDPISEHNRLYWYRQTLGQGPEFLTYFQNEAQLEKSRLLSDRFSAERPKGSFSTLEIQRTEQGDSAMYLCASSPWGRSSYEQYFGPGTRLTVT.

This chain uses TRBV28 with TRBJ1-3; TRBD1 is a possible D gene (5 bases). Between the trimmed V and J ends, which lost 3 bases and 5 bases, there was a span of 11 bases. Germline loops: CDR1 MDHEN, CDR2 SYDVKM. This CDR3 region has 14 residues. CDR3 sequence: CASSFPGWRNTIYF. Written as DNA, the CDR3 is TGTGCCAGCAGTTTCCCAGGGTGGCGAAACACCATATATTTT.

The chain links TRBV28 to TRBJ1-1; weak D call: TRBD1 (6 bases). This CDR3 comprises 14 residues. V lost 7 bases and J lost 4, with 16 bases in between. The germline V gene encodes CDR1 MDHEN and CDR2 SYDVKM. Written as DNA, the CDR3 is TGTGCCAGCAAGCCACAGGGAGGTTTCACTGAAGCTTTCTTT. Translation: CASKPQGGFTEAFF.

CDR3 sequence reads: CASSRLASSYNEQFF. The CDR3 region has the DNA TGTGCCAGCAGTCGACTAGCTAGCTCCTACAATGAGCAGTTCTTC. The J gene is TRBJ2-1, the V gene TRBV6-2 or TRBV6-3, with 7 bases aligning to TRBD2. The CDR3 extends over 15 amino acids. V shed 5 bases, J shed 0 bases, and the junction held 4 bases outside the gene matches. Germline V gives CDR1 MNHEY, CDR2 SVGEGT.

The chain is built from TRBV19 and TRBJ1-5; maybe TRBD1 (5 bases). The CDR3 is 17 residues long. Trimming took 3 bases from V and 2 from J, leaving 17 bases between them. From germline, CDR1 is LNHDA and CDR2 SQIVND (reference sequence). The CDR3 spells CASSIPGLEGGNQPQHF. The CDR3, as DNA: TGTGCCAGTAGTATTCCAGGGCTTGAAGGTGGCAATCAGCCCCAGCATTTT.

The chain recombines TRBV5-5 with TRBJ1-3; D may be TRBD1 (6 bases). Germline CDR1 SGHKS, CDR2 YYEKEE (reference sequence). Trimming stripped 2 bases from V and 0 bases from J, with 9 bases between. This CDR3 comprises 15 residues. The CDR3 coding sequence is TGTGCCAGCAGCTTCCGAGGGGGCTCTGGAAACACCATATATTTT. Translating it yields CASSFRGGSGNTIYF.